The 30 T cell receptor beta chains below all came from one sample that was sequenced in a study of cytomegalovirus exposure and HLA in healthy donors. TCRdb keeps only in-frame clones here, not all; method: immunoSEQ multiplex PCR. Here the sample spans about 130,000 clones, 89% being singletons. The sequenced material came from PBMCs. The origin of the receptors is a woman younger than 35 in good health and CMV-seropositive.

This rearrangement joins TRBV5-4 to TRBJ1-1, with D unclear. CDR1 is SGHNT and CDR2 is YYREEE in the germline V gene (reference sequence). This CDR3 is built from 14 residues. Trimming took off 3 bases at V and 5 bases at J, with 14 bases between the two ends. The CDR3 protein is CASSSDQEYTEAFF. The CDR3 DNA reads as TGTGCCAGCAGCTCAGACCAGGAATATACTGAAGCTTTCTTT.

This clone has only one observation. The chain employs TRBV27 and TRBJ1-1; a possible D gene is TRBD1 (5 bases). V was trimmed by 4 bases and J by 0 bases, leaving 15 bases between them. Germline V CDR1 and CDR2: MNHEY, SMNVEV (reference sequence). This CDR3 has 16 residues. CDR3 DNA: TGTGCCAGCAGTTCCGGCGGGGCGACTTTGAACACTGAAGCTTTCTTT. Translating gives CASSSGGATLNTEAFF.

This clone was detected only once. The CDR3 sequence: CASSQALQGARDGELFF. The CDR3 region has the DNA TGCGCCAGCAGCCAAGCCCTTCAGGGGGCTCGGGACGGGGAGCTGTTTTTT. The chain has TRBV4-3 and TRBJ2-2; 8 positions match TRBD1. Germline-derived CDR1 and CDR2 are LGHNA and YSLEER. The CDR3 has 17 residues. Germline trimming cut 1 base from V and 7 bases from J; bases unmatched to any gene: 11.

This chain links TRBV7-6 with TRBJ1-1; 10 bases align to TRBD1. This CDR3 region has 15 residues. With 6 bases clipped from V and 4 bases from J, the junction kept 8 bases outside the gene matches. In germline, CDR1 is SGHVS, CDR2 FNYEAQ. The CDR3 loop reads CASREEGQGFTEAFF. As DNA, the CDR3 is TGTGCCAGCAGAGAAGAGGGACAGGGGTTCACTGAAGCTTTCTTT.

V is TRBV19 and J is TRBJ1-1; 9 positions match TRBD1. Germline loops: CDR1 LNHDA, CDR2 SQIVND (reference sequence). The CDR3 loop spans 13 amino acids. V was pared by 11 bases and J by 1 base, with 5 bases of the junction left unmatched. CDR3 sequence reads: CASTTGGNTEAFF. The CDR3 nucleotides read TGTGCCTCGACGACAGGGGGGAACACTGAAGCTTTCTTT.

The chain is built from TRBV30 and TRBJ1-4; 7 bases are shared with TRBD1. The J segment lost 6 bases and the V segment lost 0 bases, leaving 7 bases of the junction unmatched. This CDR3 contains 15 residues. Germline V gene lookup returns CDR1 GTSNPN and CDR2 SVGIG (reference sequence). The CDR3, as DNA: TGTGCCTGGAGTGTTCCGGGACAGAAATATGAAAAACTGTTTTTT. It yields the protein CAWSVPGQKYEKLFF.

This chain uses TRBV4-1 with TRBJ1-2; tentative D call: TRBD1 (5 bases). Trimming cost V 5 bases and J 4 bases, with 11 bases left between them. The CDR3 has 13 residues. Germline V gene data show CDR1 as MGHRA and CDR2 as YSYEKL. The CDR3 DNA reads TGCGCCAGCAGCGGCGCAGGGTCCTATGGCTACACCTTC. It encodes CASSGAGSYGYTF.

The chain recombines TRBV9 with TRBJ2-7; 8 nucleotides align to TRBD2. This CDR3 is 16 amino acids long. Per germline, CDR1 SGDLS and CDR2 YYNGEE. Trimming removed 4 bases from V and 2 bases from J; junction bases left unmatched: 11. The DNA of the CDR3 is TGTGCCAGCAGCTCCCGGGATAGCGGGGCGACCTACGAGCAGTACTTC. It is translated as CASSSRDSGATYEQYF.

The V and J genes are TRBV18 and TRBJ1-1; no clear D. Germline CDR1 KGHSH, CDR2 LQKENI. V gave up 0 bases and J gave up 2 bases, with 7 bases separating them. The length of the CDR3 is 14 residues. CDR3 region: CASSPPEPNTEAFF. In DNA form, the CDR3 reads TGTGCCAGCTCACCACCAGAGCCTAACACTGAAGCTTTCTTT.

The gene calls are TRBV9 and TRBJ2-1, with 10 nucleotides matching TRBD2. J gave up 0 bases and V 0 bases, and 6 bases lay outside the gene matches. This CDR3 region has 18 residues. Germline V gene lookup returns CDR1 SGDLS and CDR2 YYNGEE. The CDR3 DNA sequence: TGTGCCAGCAGCGTAGGGCTAGCGGGGGCAAGCTCCTACAATGAGCAGTTCTTC. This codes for CASSVGLAGASSYNEQFF.

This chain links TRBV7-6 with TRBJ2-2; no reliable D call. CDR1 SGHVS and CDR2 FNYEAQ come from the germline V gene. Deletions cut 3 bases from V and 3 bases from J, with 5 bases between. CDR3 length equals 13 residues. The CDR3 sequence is CASSLADTGELFF. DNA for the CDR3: TGTGCCAGCAGCTTGGCAGACACCGGGGAGCTGTTTTTT.

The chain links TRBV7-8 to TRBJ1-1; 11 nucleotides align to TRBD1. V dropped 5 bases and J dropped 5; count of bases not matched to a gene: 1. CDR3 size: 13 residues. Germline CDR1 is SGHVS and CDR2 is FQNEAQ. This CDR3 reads CASSGDRGTEAFF. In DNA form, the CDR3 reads TGTGCCAGCAGCGGGGACAGGGGGACTGAAGCTTTCTTT. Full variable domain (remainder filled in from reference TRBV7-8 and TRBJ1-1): GAGVSQSPRYKVAKRGQDVALRCDPISGHVSLFWYQQALGQGPEFLTYFQNEAQLDKSGLPSDRFFAERPEGSVSTLKIQRTQQEDSAVYLCASSGDRGTEAFFGQGTRLTVV.

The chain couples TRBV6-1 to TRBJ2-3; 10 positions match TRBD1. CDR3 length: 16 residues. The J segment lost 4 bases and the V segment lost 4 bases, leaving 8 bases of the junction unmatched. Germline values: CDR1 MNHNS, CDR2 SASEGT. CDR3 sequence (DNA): TGTGCCAGCAGTGGAAGGGACAGGGGAAGATCAGATACGCAGTATTTT. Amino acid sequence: CASSGRDRGRSDTQYF.

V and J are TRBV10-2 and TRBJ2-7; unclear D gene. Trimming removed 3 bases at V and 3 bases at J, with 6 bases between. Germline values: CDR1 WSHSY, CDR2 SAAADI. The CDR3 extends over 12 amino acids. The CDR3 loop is CASSENGYEQYF. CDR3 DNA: TGCGCCAGCAGTGAAAACGGCTACGAGCAGTACTTC.

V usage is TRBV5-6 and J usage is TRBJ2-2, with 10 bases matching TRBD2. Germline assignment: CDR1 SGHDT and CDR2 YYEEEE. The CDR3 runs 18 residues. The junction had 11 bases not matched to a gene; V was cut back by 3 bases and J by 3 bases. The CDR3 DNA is TGTGCCAGCAGCTCCCCGGGTAGCGGGGGGTTCGACACCGGGGAGCTGTTTTTT. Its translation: CASSSPGSGGFDTGELFF.

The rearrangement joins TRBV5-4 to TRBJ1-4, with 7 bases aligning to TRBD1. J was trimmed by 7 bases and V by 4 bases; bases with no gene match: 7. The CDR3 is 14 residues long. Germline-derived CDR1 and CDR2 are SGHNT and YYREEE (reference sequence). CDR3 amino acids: CASSPDRFSEKLFF. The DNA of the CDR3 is TGTGCCAGCAGCCCGGACAGGTTTTCTGAAAAACTGTTTTTT.

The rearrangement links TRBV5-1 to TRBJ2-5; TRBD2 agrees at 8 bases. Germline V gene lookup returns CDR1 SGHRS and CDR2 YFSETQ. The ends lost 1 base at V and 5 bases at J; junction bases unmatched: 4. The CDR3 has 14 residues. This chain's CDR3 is CASSLLPSGETQYF. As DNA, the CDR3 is TGCGCCAGCAGCTTGTTGCCTAGCGGGGAGACCCAGTACTTC.

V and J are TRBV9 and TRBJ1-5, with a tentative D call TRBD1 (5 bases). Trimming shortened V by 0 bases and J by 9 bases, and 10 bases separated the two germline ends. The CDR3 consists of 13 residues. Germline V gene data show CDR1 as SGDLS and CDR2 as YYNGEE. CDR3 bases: TGTGCCAGCAGCGTAGCTACGGGGGGGCCCCAGCATTTT. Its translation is CASSVATGGPQHF.

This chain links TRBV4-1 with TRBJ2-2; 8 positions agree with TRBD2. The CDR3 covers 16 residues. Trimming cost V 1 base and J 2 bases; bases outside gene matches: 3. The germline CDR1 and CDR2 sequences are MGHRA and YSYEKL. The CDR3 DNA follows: TGCGCCAGCAGCCAAGCGGGGGGGCTAAACACCGGGGAGCTGTTTTTT. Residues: CASSQAGGLNTGELFF.

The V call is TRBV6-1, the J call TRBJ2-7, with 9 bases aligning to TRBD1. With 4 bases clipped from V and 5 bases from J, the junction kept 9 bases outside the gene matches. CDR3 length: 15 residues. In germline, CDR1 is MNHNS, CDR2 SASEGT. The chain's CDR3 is CASSGLFRTGDEQYF. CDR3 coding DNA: TGTGCCAGCAGTGGGTTATTTAGGACAGGGGACGAGCAGTACTTC.

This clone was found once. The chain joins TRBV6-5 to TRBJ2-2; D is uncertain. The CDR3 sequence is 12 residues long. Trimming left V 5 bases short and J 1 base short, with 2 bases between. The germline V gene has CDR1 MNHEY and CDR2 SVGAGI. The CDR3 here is CASSQNTGELFF. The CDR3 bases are TGTGCCAGCAGTCAGAACACCGGGGAGCTGTTTTTT.

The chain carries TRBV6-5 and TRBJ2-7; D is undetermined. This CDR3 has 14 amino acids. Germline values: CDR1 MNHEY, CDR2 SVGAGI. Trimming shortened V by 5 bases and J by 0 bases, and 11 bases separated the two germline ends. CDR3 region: CASSDDTISYEQYF. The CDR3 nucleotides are TGTGCCAGCAGTGACGACACGATCTCCTACGAGCAGTACTTC.

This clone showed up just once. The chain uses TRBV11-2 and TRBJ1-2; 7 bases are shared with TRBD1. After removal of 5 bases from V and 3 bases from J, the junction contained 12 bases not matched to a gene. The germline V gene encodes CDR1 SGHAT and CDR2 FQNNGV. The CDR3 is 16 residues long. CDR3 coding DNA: TGTGCCAGCAGCCGGGTCCGGGACAGTAACTACTATGGCTACACCTTC. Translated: CASSRVRDSNYYGYTF.

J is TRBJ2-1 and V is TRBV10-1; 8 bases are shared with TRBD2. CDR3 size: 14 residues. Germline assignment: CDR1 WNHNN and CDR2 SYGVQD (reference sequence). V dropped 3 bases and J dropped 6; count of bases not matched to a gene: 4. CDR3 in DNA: TGCGCCAGCAGTGATGGCGGGGGGACCAATGAGCAGTTCTTC. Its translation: CASSDGGGTNEQFF.

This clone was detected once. The chain's CDR3 is CASGPTSGSTDTQYF. CDR3 DNA: TGTGCCAGTGGCCCGACTAGCGGGTCCACAGATACGCAGTATTTT. This rearrangement joins TRBV2 to TRBJ2-3; the match to TRBD2 covers 10 bases. CDR3 length equals 15 residues. Unmatched junction bases numbered 8, after V lost 9 bases and J lost 2 bases. Per germline, CDR1 SNHLY and CDR2 FYNNEI.

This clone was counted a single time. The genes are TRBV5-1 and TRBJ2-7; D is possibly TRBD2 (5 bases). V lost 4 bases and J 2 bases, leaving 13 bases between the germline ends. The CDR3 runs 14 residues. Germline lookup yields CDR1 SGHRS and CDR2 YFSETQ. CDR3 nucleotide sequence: TGCGCCAGCAGCCCGGAGGCGGGTACCTACGAGCAGTACTTC. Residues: CASSPEAGTYEQYF.

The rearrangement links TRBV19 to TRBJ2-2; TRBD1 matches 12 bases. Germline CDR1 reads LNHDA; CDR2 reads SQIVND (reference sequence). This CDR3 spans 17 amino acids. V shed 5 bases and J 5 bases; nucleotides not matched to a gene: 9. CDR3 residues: CASSAPGQGARTGELFF. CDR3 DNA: TGTGCCAGTAGTGCTCCGGGACAGGGGGCTAGGACCGGGGAGCTGTTTTTT.

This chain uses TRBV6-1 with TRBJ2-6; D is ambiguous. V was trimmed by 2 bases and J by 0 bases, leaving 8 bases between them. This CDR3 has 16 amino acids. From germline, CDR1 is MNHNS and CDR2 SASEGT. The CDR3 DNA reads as TGTGCCAGCAGTGAAAATTGGGCCTCTGGGGCCAACGTCCTGACTTTC. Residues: CASSENWASGANVLTF.

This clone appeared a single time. Here the CDR3 reads CSVGRAREKLFF. CDR3 DNA sequence: TGCAGCGTTGGGAGGGCCCGTGAAAAACTGTTTTTT. The genes are TRBV29-1 and TRBJ1-4, with D unclear. Germline-derived CDR1 and CDR2 are SQVTM and ANQGSEA. Between the trimmed V and J ends, which lost 4 bases and 7 bases, there was a span of 10 bases. CDR3 length: 12 amino acids.

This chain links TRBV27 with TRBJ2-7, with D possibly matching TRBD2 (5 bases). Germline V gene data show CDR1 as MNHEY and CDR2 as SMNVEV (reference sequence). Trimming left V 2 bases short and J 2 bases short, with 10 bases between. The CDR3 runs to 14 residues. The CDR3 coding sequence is TGTGCCAGCAGTTTAGTAGCGCGGGCCTACGAGCAGTACTTC. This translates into CASSLVARAYEQYF.